These 9 T cell receptor beta chains were all obtained from the same sample, sequenced in a study of T-cell memory formation after mild COVID-19 (dated by TCRdb to about 2021). The library was generated by 5' RACE. Sequencing used an Illumina NovaSeq 6000. In TCRdb, the public reads were trimmed at Q25 with fastp and aligned with MiXCR, with productive beta chains retained. Every entry covers one CDR3 protein and lists the most common genes and DNA from its rows. Here the sample has 90,000 to 120,000 distinct CDR3 sequences; 15% to 20% occur a single time. The ten top clones hold roughly 5.5% of the sample. Sequenced input: PBMCs or a T cell subset sorted from them (not recorded which). The receptors here all came from a young man who had mild COVID-19 (a few samples of this study predate the infection). The sample titles of this study are shuffled in the database, so cell type and time point are left out; the donor was told from shared clones.

The CDR3 bases are TGCGCCAGCAGCCAATGGGCAGATACGCAGTATTTT. Translated: CASSQWADTQYF. The chain joins TRBV4-3 to TRBJ2-3; D uncertain. The CDR3 loop spans 12 amino acids. Trimming pared 2 bases from V and 4 bases from J, leaving 4 bases between. Germline lookup yields CDR1 LGHNA and CDR2 YSLEER.

This clonotype was counted at least ten times. The chain uses TRBV7-2 and TRBJ1-2; no clear D gene. Germline assignment: CDR1 SGHTA and CDR2 FQGNSA. V was clipped by 5 bases and J by 8 bases, with 15 bases between them. The CDR3 length is 13 residues. The CDR3 DNA reads as TGTGCCAGCAGCCCCCGGCGTGACGCGGGCTACACCTTC. It translates to CASSPRRDAGYTF.

Points on this clonotype: Since no conserved phenylalanine or tryptophan closes the CDR3, a read error is the likely cause. The chain links TRBV20-1 to TRBJ2-1; the match to TRBD2 covers 14 bases. Trimming at V came to 6 bases and at J to 7 bases, leaving 17 bases not matched to a gene. In germline, CDR1 is DFQATT, CDR2 SNEGSKA (reference sequence). This CDR3 spans 18 amino acids. The CDR3 sequence is CSASRTSGGLNTRNEQFL. The CDR3 DNA reads TGCAGTGCCTCGAGGACTAGCGGGGGGCTAAACACGAGGAATGAGCAGTTCTTA.

This clonotype was counted between two and nine times. This chain joins TRBV20-1 and TRBJ2-2; D remains unclear. This CDR3 has 11 amino acids. Germline CDR1 DFQATT, CDR2 SNEGSKA (reference sequence). Trimming stripped 3 bases from V and 7 bases from J, with 6 bases between. The CDR3 sequence is CSASPGGELFF. The CDR3 DNA sequence: TGCAGTGCTAGTCCCGGCGGGGAGCTGTTTTTT.

Only a few counts were recorded for this clonotype. The rearrangement joins TRBV7-8 to TRBJ2-5; TRBD1 matches 7 bases. CDR1 is SGHVS and CDR2 is FQNEAQ in the germline V gene. CDR3 size: 15 residues. Trimming removed 3 bases from V and 4 bases from J; junction bases left unmatched: 8. CDR3 in DNA: TGTGCCAGCAGCTTGGACAGGAGAAAGCGAGAGACCCAGTACTTC. This encodes CASSLDRRKRETQYF.

The rearrangement links TRBV12-3 or TRBV12-4 to TRBJ1-1; D is uncertain. V lost 3 bases, J lost 4 bases, and 6 bases lay in between. This CDR3 is 12 amino acids long. The CDR3 nucleotides are TGTGCCAGCAGTTTCGAGGTCACTGAAGCTTTCTTT. Protein: CASSFEVTEAFF.

This clonotype was detected only once. V and J are TRBV12-3 or TRBV12-4 and TRBJ1-2; 10 bases line up with TRBD1. CDR3 length equals 16 residues. With 3 bases clipped from V and 6 bases from J, the junction kept 10 bases outside the gene matches. The CDR3 sequence is CASSLNRGTGADGYTF. Written as DNA, the CDR3 is TGTGCCAGCAGTTTGAATCGTGGGACAGGGGCAGATGGCTACACCTTC.

The table lists this clonotype with a few counts. The junction departs from germline at one end; a sequencing error may be responsible. The V gene is TRBV12-3 or TRBV12-4, the J gene TRBJ2-1; 9 nucleotides align to TRBD1. This CDR3 spans 13 amino acids. CDR3 sequence reads: CASSFQDRGSQVF. The CDR3 DNA sequence: TGTGCCAGCAGTTTCCAGGACAGGGGCTCCCAGGTCTTC.

This clonotype was recorded once. The chain uses TRBV6-5 and TRBJ2-3; 9 nucleotides line up with TRBD1. This CDR3 contains 16 residues. V lost 6 bases to trimming and J lost 3 bases; unmatched junction nucleotides: 10. Per germline, CDR1 MNHEY and CDR2 SVGAGI. The DNA for the CDR3 is TGTGCCAGCAGGGGTTCCGGGACAGGGTTGACAGATACGCAGTATTTT. Translating it yields CASRGSGTGLTDTQYF.